This T cell receptor (beta chain) came from a study of CXCR3-negative and CXCR3-positive naive CD8 T cells. Findings and caveats of the study: Relative to CXCR3-negative naive cells, CXCR3-positive naive cells had more hydrophobic TRB CDR3s.

The TRB cDNA libraries were prepared by 5' RACE with UMI labels. TCRdb re-called the 5' RACE reads; every CDR3 protein appears as one record, without DNA. This repertoire comprises about 90,000 distinct CDR3 sequences; its ten largest clones make up 0.9% to 1.2%. CDR1 is LGHNA, CDR2 YSLEER, per germline. The CDR3 consists of 15 residues. Comment on this clonotype: Its antigen is still unknown.

In triplicate, each CD8+ T cell subset was sorted at some 300,000 cells per replicate. This clonotype was sampled from a human donor in good health. Some clones in this sample may be carry-over from other donors' samples. The gene calls are TRBV4-3 and TRBJ2-7; TCRdb calls TRBD1, which cannot be checked without DNA. Sequenced input: naive CXCR3- CD8+ T cells from blood. Sample subset: CD45RO-CCR7+CD27+CD95- naive CD8+ T cells lacking CXCR3 (TNR3-). CDR3 amino acids: CASSQEIAGAYEQYF.